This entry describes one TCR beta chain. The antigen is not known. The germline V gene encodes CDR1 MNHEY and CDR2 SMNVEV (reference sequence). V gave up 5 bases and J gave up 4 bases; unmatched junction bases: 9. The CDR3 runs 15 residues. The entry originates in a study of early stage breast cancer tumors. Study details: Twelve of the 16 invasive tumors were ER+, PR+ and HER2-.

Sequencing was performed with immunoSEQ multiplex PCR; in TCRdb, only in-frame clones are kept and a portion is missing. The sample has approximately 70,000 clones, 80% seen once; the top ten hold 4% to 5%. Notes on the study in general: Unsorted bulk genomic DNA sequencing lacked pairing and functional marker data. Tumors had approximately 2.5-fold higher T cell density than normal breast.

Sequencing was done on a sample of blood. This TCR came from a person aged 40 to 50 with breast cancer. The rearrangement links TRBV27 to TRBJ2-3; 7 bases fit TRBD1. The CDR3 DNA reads TGTGCCAGCAGTCCTATGGGACAGAGGTCAGATACGCAGTATTTT. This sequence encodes CASSPMGQRSDTQYF.